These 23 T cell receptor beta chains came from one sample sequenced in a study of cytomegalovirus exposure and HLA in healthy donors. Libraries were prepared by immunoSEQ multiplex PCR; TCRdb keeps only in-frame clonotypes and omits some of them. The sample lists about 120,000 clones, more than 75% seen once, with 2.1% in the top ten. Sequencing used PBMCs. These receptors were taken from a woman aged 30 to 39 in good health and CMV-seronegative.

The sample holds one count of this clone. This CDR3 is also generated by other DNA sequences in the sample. The CDR3 loop reads CAITPGQGSYEQYF. The CDR3 DNA sequence: TGTGCCATCACTCCGGGACAGGGGTCCTACGAGCAGTACTTC. The J gene is TRBJ2-7, the V gene TRBV10-3; 10 bases map to TRBD1. V lost 7 bases, J lost 1 base, and 4 bases stayed unmatched. The germline CDR1 and CDR2 sequences are ENHRY and SYGVKD. CDR3 size: 14 residues.

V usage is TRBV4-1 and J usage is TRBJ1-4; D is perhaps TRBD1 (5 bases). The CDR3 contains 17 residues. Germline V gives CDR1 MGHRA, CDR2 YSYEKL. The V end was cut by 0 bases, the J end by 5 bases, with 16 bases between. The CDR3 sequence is CASSQDFRPTVNEKLFF. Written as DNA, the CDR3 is TGCGCCAGCAGCCAAGATTTCCGGCCGACAGTGAATGAAAAACTGTTTTTT.

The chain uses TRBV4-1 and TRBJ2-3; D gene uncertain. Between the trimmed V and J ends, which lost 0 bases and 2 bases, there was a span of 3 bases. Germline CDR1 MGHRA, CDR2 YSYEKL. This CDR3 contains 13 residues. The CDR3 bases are TGCGCCAGCAGCCAAGAAGCCACAGATACGCAGTATTTT. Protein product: CASSQEATDTQYF.

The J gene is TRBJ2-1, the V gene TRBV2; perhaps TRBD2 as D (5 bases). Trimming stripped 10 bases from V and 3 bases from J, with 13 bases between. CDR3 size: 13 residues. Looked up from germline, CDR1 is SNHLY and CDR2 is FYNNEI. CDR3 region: CATVASNYNEQFF. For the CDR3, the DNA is TGTGCCACCGTAGCGTCGAACTACAATGAGCAGTTCTTC.

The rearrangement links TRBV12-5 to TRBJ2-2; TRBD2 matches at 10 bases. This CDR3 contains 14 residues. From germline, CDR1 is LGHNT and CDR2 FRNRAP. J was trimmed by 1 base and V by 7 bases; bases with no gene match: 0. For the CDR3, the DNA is TGTGCTAGTGCTAGCGGGGGGAACACCGGGGAGCTGTTTTTT. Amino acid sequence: CASASGGNTGELFF.

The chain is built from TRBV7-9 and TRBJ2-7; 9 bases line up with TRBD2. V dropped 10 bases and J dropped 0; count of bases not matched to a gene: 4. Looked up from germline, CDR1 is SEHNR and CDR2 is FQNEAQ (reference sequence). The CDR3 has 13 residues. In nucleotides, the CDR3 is TGTGCCATTAGCGGGGGCCACTCCTACGAGCAGTACTTC. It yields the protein CAISGGHSYEQYF.

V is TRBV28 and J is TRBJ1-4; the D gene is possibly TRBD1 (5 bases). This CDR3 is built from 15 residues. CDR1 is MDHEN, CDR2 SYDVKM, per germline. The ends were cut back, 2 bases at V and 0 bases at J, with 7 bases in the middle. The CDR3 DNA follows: TGTGCCAGCAGTTTACAAGGGGCAACTAATGAAAAACTGTTTTTT. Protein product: CASSLQGATNEKLFF.

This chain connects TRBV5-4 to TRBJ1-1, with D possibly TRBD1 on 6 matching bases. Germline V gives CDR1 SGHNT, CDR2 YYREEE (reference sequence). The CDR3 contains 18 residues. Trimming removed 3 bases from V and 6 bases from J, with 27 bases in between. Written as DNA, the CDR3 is TGTGCCAGCAGCTACTTGCACCTCCTCGAACAGGGTCGGCCTGAAGCTTTCTTT. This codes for CASSYLHLLEQGRPEAFF.

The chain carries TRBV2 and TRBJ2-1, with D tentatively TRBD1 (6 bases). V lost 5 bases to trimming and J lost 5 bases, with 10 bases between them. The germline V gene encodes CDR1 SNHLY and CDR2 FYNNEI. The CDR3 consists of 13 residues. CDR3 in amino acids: CASSKRQDNEQFF. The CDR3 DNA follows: TGTGCCAGCAGTAAAAGACAGGACAATGAGCAGTTCTTC.

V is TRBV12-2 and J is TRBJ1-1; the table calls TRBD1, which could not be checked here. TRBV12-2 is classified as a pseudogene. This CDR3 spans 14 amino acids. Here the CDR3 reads CASRPQQGDTEAFF. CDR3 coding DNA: TGTGCAAGTCGCCCACAACAGGGAGACACTGAAGCTTTCTTT.

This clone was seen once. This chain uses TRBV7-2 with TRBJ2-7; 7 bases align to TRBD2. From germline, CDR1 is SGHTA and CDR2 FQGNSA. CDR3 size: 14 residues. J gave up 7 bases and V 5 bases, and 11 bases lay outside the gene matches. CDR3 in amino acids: CASSPPLKRGEQYF. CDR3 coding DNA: TGTGCCAGCAGCCCGCCCTTGAAGCGGGGAGAGCAGTACTTC.

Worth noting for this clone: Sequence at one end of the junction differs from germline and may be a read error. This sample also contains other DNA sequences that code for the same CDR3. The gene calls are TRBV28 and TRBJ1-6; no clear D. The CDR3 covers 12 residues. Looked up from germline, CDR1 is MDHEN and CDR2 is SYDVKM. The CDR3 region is CASSSSNSPLHF. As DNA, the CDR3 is TGTGCCAGCAGTTCCTCTAATTCACCCCTCCACTTT.

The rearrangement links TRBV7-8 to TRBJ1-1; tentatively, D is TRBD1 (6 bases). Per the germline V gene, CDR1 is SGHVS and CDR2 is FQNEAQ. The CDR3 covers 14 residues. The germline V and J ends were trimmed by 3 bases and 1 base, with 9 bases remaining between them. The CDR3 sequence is CASSFDRRNTEAFF. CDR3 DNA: TGTGCCAGCAGCTTCGACAGGCGGAACACTGAAGCTTTCTTT.

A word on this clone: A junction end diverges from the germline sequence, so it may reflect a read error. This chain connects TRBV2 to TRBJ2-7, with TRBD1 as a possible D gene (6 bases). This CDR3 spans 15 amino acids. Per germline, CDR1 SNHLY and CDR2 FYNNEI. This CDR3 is CASSEATGWSYEQYF. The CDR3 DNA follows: TGTGCCAGCAGCGAAGCGACAGGATGGAGTTACGAGCAGTACTTC.

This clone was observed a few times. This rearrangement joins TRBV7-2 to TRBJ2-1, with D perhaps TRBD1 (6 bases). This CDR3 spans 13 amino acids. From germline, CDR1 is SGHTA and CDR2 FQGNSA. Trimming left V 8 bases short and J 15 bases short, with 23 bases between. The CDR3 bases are TGTGCCAGCTCCACCAGGGGCAGCCCCCCGAGGTTCTTC. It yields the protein CASSTRGSPPRFF.

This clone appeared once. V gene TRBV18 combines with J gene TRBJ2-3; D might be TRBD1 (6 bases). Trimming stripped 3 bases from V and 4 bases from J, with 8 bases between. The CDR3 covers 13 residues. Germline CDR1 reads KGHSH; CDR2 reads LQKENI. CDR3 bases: TGTGCCAGCTCACCCCCAGGGGCAGATACGCAGTATTTT. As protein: CASSPPGADTQYF.

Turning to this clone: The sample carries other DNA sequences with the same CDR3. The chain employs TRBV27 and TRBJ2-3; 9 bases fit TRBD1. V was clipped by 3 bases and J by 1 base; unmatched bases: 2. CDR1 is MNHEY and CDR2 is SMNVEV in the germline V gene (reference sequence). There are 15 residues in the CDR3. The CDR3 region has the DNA TGTGCCAGCAGTTTGAGGGACAGGGGCACAGATACGCAGTATTTT. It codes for CASSLRDRGTDTQYF.

This chain's CDR3 is CASSSREGNIQYF. The DNA of the CDR3 is TGTGCCAGCAGTTCCCGGGAGGGGAACATTCAGTACTTC. The gene calls are TRBV27 and TRBJ2-4; 8 bases line up with TRBD2. The J segment lost 7 bases and the V segment lost 4 bases, leaving 3 bases of the junction unmatched. Germline V gene lookup returns CDR1 MNHEY and CDR2 SMNVEV (reference sequence). The CDR3 totals 13 residues.

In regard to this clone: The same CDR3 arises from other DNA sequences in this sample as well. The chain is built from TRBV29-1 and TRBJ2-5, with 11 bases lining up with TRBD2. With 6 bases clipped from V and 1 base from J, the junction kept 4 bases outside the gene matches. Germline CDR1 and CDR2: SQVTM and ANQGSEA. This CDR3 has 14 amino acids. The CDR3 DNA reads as TGCAGCGTATCCGGGACTAGCGGCCAAGAGACCCAGTACTTC. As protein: CSVSGTSGQETQYF.

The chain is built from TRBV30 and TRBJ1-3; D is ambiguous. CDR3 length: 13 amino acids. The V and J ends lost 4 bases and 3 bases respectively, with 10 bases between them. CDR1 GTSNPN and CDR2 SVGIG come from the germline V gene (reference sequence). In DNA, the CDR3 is TGTGCCTGGATCTCGAGTGGTGGAAACACCATATATTTT. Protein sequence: CAWISSGGNTIYF. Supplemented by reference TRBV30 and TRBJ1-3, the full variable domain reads SQTIHQWPATLVQPVGSPLSLECTVEGTSNPNLYWYRQAAGRGLQLLFYSVGIGQISSEVPQNLSASRPQDRQFILSSKKLLLSDSGFYLCAWISSGGNTIYFGEGSWLTVV.

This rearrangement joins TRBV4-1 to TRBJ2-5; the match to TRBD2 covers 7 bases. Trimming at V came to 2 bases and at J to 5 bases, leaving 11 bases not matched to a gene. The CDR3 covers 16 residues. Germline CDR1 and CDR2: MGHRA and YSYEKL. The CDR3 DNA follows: TGCGCCAGCAGCCAACTTCCCCCGGGAGGAGGGGAGACCCAGTACTTC. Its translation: CASSQLPPGGGETQYF.

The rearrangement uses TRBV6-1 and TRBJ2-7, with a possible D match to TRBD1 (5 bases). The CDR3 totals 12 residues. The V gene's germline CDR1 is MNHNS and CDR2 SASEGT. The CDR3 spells CVKTETPYEQYF. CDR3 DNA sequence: TGTGTCAAGACAGAAACTCCCTACGAGCAGTACTTC.

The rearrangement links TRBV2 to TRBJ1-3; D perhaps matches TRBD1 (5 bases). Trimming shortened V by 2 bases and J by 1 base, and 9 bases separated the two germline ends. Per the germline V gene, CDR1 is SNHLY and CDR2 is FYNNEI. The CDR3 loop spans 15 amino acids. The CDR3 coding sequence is TGTGCCAGCAGTGAATGGAGGGGATCTGGAAACACCATATATTTT. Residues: CASSEWRGSGNTIYF.